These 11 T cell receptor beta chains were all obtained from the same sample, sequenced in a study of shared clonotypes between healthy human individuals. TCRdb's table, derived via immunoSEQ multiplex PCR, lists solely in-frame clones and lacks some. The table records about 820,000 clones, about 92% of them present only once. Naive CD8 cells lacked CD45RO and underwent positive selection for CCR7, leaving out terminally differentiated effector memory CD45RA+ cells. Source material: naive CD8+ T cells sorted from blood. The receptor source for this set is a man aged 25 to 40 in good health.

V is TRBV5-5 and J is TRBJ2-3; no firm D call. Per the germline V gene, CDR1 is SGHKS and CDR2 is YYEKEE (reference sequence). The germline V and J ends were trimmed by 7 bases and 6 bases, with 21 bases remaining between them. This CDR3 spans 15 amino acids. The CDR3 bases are TGTGCCAGCCAATTTGTAGGCCTCCGCGTTGATACGCAGTATTTT. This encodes CASQFVGLRVDTQYF. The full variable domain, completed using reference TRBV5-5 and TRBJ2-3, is DAGVTQSPTHLIKTRGQQVTLRCSPISGHKSVSWYQQVLGQGPQFIFQYYEKEERGRGNFPDRFSARQFPNYSSELNVNALLLGDSALYLCASQFVGLRVDTQYFGPGTRLTVL.

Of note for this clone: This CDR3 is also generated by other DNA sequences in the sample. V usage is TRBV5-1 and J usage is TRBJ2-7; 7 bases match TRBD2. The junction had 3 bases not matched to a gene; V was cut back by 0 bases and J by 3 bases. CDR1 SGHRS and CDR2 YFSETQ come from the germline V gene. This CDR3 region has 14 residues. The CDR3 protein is CASSLGEGIYEQYF. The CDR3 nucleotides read TGCGCCAGCAGCTTGGGGGAGGGAATCTACGAGCAGTACTTC.

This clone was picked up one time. The CDR3 DNA is TGCAGCGCCGCACCCGGACAGGGGACCTACAATGAGCAGTTCTTC. Translating it yields CSAAPGQGTYNEQFF. This chain links TRBV29-1 with TRBJ2-1; TRBD1 aligns across 9 bases. The CDR3 spans 15 residues. Trimming at V came to 7 bases and at J to 2 bases, leaving 9 bases not matched to a gene. Germline V gene lookup returns CDR1 SQVTM and CDR2 ANQGSEA.

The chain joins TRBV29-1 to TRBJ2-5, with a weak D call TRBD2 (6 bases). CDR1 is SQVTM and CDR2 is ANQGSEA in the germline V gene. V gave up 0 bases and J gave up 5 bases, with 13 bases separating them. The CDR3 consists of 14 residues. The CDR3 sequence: CSVEDRGVGETQYF. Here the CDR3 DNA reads TGCAGCGTTGAAGATCGCGGGGTGGGGGAGACCCAGTACTTC.

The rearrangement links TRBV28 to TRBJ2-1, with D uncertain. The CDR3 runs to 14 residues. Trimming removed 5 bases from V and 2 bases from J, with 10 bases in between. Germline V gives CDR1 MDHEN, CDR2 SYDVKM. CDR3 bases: TGTGCCAGCAGTCCCACTGTTACCTACAATGAGCAGTTCTTC. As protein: CASSPTVTYNEQFF.

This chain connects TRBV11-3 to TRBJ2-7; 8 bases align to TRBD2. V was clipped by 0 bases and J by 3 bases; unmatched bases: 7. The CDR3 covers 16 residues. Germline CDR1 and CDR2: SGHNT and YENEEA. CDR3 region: CASSLDGTSVNYEQYF. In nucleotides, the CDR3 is TGTGCCAGCAGCTTAGATGGGACTAGTGTCAACTACGAGCAGTACTTC.

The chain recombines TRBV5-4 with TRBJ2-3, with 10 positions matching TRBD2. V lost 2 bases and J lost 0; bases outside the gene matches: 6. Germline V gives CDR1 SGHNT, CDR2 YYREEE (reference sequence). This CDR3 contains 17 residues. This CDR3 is CASSFRLLAGSTDTQYF. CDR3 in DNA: TGTGCCAGCAGCTTTCGATTACTAGCGGGGAGCACAGATACGCAGTATTTT.

CDR3: CASSVVGTSDTQYF. In DNA, the CDR3 is TGTGCCAGCAGCGTAGTAGGCACCTCAGATACGCAGTATTTT. The chain carries TRBV9 and TRBJ2-3; D gene ambiguous. Per germline, CDR1 SGDLS and CDR2 YYNGEE. Trimming took 0 bases from V and 4 from J, leaving 9 bases between them. The CDR3 extends over 14 amino acids.

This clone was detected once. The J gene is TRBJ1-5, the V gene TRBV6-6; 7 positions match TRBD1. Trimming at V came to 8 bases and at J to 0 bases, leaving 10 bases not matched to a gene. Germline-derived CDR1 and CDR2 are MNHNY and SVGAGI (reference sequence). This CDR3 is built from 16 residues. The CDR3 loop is CASSEGDRTSNQPQHF. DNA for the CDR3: TGTGCCAGCTCCGAGGGGGACAGAACTAGCAATCAGCCCCAGCATTTT.

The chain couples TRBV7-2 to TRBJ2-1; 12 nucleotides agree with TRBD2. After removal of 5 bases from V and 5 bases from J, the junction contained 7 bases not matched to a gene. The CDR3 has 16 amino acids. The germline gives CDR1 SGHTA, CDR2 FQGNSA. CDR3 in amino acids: CASSLGLAGPNNEQFF. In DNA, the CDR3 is TGTGCCAGCAGCCTCGGACTAGCGGGGCCTAACAATGAGCAGTTCTTC.

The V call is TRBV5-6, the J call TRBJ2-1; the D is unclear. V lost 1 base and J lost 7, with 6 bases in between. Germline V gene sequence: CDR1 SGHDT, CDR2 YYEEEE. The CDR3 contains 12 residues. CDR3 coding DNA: TGTGCCAGCAGCTTGACAGCAAATGAGCAGTTCTTC. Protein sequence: CASSLTANEQFF. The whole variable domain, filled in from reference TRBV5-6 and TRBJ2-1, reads DAGVTQSPTHLIKTRGQQVTLRCSPKSGHDTVSWYQQALGQGPQFIFQYYEEEERQRGNFPDRFSGHQFPNYSSELNVNALLLGDSALYLCASSLTANEQFFGPGTRLTVL.